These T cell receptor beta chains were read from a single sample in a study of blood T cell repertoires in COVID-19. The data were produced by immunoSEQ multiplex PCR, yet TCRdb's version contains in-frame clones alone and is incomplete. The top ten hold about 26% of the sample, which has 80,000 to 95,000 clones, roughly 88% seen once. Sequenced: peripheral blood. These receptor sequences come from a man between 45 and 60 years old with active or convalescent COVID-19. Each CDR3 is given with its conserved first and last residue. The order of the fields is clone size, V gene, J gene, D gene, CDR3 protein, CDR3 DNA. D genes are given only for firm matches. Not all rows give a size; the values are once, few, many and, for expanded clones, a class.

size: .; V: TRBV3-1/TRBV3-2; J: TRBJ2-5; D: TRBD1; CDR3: CASSQSDRVAQTQYF; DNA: TGTGCCAGCAGCCAGTCAGACAGGGTGGCCCAGACCCAGTACTTC
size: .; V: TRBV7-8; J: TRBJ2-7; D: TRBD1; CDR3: CASSTQTGVGYEQYF; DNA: TGTGCCAGCAGCACTCAAACAGGGGTAGGTTACGAGCAGTACTTC
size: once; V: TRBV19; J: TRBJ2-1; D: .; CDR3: CASSIQPGGYNEQFF; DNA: TGTGCCAGTAGTATTCAGCCAGGGGGGTACAATGAGCAGTTCTTC
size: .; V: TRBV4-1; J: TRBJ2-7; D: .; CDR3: CASSQVEGGGYEQYF; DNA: TGCGCCAGCAGCCAAGTTGAGGGAGGGGGATACGAGCAGTACTTC
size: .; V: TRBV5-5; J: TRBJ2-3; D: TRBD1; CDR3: CASSLLTGPTDTQYF; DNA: TGTGCCAGCAGCTTGCTGACAGGGCCCACAGATACGCAGTATTTT
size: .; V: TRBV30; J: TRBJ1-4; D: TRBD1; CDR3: CAWIPTQTGEGEKLFF; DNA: TGTGCCTGGATACCCACCCAGACAGGGGAGGGTGAAAAACTGTTTTTT
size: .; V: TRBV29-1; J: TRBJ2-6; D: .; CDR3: CSVEVTPSGANVLTF; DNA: TGCAGCGTTGAGGTCACTCCCTCTGGGGCCAACGTCCTGACTTTC
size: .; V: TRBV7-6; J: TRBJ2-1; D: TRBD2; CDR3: CASSPQVTSGMGLQYEQFF; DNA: TGTGCCAGCAGCCCACAGGTCACTAGCGGGATGGGGCTTCAATATGAGCAGTTCTTC
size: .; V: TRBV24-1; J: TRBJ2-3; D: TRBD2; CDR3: CATSLSGGGLDTQYF; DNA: TGTGCCACCAGTCTGTCGGGAGGGGGGTTAGATACGCAGTATTTT
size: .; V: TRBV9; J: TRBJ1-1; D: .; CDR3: CASSVLTGGDEAFF; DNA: TGTGCCAGCAGCGTTCTAACAGGTGGGGATGAAGCTTTCTTT
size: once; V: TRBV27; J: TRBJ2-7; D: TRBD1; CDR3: CASSSGTGGWNEQYF; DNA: TGTGCCAGCAGCTCCGGGACAGGGGGCTGGAACGAGCAGTACTTC
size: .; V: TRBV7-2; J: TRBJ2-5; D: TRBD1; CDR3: CASSLPRGTGVETQYF; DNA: TGTGCCAGCAGCCTCCCCAGGGGGACAGGGGTAGAGACCCAGTACTTC
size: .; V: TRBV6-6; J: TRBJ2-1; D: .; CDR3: CASSRPSLALSSYNEQFF; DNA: TGTGCCAGCAGTCGCCCCTCCTTAGCGTTAAGCTCCTACAATGAGCAGTTCTTC
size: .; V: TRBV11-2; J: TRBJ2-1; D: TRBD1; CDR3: CASSLMGQGSYNEQFF; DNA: TGTGCCAGCAGCTTAATGGGACAGGGATCATACAATGAGCAGTTCTTC
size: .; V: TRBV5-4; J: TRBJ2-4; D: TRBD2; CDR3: CASSLAGTSGSNIQYF; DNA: TGTGCCAGCAGCTTGGCCGGGACTAGCGGTTCTAACATTCAGTACTTC
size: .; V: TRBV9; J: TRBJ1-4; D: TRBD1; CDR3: CASSAGDRDNEKLFF; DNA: TGTGCCAGCAGCGCCGGGGACAGAGATAATGAAAAACTGTTTTTT
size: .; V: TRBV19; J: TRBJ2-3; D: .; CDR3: CATQDSASTDTQYF; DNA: TGTGCCACCCAGGACAGCGCGAGCACAGATACGCAGTATTTT
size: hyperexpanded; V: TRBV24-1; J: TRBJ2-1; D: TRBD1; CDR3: CATSDAGQGDRNEQFF; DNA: TGTGCCACCAGTGATGCGGGACAGGGGGATAGAAATGAGCAGTTCTTC
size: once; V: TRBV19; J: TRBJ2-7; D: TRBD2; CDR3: CASSIVPSGSSYEQYF; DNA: TGTGCCAGTAGTATAGTTCCTAGCGGCAGCTCCTACGAGCAGTACTTC
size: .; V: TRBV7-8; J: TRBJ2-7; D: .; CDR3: CASSSYRDSYEQYF; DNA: TGTGCCAGCAGCTCGTACAGGGATTCCTACGAGCAGTACTTC
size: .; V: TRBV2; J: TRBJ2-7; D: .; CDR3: CASSPDSRVQYF; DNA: TGTGCCAGCAGTCCCGATAGCAGGGTGCAGTACTTC
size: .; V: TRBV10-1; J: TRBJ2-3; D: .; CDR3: CASSDPQGYTDTQYF; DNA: TGCGCCAGCAGTGACCCACAGGGCTACACAGATACGCAGTATTTT
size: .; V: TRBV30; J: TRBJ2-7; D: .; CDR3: CAWSPVYYEQYF; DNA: TGTGCCTGGAGTCCCGTGTACTACGAGCAGTACTTC
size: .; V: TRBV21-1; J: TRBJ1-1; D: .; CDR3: CASSDGLGNTEAFF; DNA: TGTGCCAGCAGCGATGGACTGGGGAACACTGAAGCTTTCTTT
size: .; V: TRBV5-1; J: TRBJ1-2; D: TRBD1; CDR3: CASSLTGAGYTF; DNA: TGCGCCAGCAGCTTAACAGGGGCCGGCTACACCTTC
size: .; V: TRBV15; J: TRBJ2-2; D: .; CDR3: CATSLQGSGELFF; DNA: TGTGCCACCAGCTTACAGGGATCCGGGGAGCTGTTTTTT
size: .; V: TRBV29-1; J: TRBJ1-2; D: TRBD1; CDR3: CSSGQGANGYTF; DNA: TGCAGCTCTGGACAGGGGGCGAATGGCTACACCTTC
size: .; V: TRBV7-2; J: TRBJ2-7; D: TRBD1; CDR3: CASSWTGAYEQYF; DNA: TGTGCCAGCAGCTGGACAGGAGCCTACGAGCAGTACTTC
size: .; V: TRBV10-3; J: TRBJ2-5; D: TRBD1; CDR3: CASRSGTGDQETQYF; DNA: TGTGCCTCTCGCTCCGGGACAGGGGACCAAGAGACCCAGTACTTC